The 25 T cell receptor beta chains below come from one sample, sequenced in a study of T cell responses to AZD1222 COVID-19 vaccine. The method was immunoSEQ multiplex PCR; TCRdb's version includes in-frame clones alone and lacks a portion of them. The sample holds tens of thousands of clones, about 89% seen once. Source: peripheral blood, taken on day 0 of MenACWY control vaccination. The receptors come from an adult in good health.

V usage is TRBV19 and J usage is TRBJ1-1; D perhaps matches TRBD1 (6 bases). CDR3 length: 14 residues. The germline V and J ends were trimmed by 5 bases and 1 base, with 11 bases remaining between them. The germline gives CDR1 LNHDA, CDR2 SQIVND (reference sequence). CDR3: CASSQQGGNTEAFF. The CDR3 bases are TGTGCCAGTAGTCAACAGGGAGGGAACACTGAAGCTTTCTTT.

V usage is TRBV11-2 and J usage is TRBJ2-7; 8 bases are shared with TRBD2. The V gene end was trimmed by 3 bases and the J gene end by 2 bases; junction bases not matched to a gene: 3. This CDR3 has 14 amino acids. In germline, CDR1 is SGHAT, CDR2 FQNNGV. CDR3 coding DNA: TGTGCCAGCAGCTTGGGACTAGGAACCTACGAGCAGTACTTC. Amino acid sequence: CASSLGLGTYEQYF.

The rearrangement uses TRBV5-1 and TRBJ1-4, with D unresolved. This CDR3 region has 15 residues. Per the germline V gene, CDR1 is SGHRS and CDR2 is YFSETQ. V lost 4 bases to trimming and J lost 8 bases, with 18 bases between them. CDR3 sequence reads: CASSPTGQVEEKLFF. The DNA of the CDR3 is TGCGCCAGCAGCCCCACCGGCCAGGTGGAGGAAAAACTGTTTTTT.

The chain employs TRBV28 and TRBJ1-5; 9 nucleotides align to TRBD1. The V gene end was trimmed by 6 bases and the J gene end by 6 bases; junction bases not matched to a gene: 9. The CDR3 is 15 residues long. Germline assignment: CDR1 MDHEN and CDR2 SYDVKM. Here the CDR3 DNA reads TGTGCCAGCAGCCAAACGGACAGGGGAGGTCAGCCCCAGCATTTT. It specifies CASSQTDRGGQPQHF. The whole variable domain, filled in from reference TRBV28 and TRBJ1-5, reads DVKVTQSSRYLVKRTGEKVFLECVQDMDHENMFWYRQDPGLGLRLIYFSYDVKMKEKGDIPEGYSVSREKKERFSLILESASTNQTSMYLCASSQTDRGGQPQHFGDGTRLSIL.

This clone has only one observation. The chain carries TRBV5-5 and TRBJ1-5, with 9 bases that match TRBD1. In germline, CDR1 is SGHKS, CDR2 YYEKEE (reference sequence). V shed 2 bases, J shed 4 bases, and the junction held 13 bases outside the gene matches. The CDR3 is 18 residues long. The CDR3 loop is CASSLQFRDRVVNQPQHF. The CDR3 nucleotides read TGTGCCAGCAGCTTACAATTCCGGGACAGGGTTGTAAATCAGCCCCAGCATTTT. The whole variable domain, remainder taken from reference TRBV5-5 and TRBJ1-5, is DAGVTQSPTHLIKTRGQQVTLRCSPISGHKSVSWYQQVLGQGPQFIFQYYEKEERGRGNFPDRFSARQFPNYSSELNVNALLLGDSALYLCASSLQFRDRVVNQPQHFGDGTRLSIL.

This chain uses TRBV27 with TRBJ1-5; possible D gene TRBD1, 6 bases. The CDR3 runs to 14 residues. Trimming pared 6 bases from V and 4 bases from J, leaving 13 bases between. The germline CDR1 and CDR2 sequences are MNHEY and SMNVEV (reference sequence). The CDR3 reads CASRQGYENQPQHF. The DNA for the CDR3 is TGTGCCAGCAGACAGGGTTACGAAAATCAGCCCCAGCATTTT.

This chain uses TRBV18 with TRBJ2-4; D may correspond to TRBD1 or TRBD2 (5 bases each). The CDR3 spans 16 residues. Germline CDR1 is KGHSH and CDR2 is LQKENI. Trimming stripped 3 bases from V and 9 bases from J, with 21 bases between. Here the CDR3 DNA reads TGTGCCAGCTCACCGGTGCAGGGTAGGGACGAAGGCATTCAGTACTTC. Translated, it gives CASSPVQGRDEGIQYF.

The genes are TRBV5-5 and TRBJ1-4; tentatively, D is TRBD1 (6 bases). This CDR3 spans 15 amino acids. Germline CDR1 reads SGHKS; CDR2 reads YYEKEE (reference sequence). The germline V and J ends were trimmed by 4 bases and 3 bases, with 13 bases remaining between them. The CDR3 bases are TGTGCCAGCAGCCCTCTAGACAGGCCTAATGAAAAACTGTTTTTT. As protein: CASSPLDRPNEKLFF.

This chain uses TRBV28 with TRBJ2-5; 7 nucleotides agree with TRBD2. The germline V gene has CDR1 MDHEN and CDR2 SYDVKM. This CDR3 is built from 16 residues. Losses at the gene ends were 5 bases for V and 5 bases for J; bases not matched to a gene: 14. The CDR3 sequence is CASSAAGARGRETQYF. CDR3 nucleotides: TGTGCCAGCAGTGCCGCTGGGGCGCGGGGGAGGGAGACCCAGTACTTC.

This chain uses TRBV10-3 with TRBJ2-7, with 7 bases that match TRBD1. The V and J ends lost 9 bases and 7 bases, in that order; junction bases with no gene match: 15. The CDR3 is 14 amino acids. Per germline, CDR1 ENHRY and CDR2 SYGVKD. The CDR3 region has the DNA TGTGCCATGGGAAAACAGGGGCCCGGGGAGGAGCAGTACTTC. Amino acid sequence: CAMGKQGPGEEQYF.

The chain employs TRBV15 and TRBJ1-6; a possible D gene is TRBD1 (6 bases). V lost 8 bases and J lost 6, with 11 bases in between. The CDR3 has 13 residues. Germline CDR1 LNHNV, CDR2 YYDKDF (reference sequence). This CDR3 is CATRTDLNSPLHF. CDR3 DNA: TGTGCCACCCGGACAGACCTTAATTCACCCCTCCACTTT.

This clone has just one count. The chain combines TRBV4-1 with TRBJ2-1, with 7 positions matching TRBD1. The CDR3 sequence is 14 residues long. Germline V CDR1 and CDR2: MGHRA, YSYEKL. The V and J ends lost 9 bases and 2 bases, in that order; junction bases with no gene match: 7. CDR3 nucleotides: TGCGCCAGTGGGCAGACAGGGACCTACAATGAGCAGTTCTTC. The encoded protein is CASGQTGTYNEQFF.

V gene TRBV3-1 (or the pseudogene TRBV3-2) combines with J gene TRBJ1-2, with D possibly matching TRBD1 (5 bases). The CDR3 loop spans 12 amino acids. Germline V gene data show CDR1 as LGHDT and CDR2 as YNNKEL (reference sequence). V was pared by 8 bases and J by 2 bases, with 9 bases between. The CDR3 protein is CASAGLNYGYTF. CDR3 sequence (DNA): TGTGCCAGCGCGGGACTCAACTATGGCTACACCTTC.

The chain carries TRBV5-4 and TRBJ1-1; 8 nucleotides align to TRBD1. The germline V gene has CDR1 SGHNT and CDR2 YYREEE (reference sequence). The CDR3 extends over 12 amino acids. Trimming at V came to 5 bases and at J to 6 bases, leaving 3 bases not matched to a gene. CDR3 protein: CASSSQGAEAFF. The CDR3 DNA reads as TGTGCCAGCAGTTCACAGGGGGCTGAAGCTTTCTTT.

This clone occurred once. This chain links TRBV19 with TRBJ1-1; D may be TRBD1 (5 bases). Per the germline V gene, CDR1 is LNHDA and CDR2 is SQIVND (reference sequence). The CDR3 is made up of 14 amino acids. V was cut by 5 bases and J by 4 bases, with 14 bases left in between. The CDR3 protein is CASSFRAESTEAFF. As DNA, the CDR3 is TGTGCCAGTAGTTTCAGGGCCGAGAGCACTGAAGCTTTCTTT.

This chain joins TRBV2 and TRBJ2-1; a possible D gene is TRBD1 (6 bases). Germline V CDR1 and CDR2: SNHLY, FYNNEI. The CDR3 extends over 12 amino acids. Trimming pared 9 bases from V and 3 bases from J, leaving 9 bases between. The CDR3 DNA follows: TGTGCCAGACAGGGTCTCTACAATGAGCAGTTCTTC. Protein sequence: CARQGLYNEQFF.

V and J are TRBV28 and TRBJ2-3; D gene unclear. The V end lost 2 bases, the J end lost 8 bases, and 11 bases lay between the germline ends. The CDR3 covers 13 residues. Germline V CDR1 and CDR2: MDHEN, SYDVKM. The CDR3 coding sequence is TGTGCCAGCAGTTTAGAACTCCCAACTACGCAGTATTTT. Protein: CASSLELPTTQYF.

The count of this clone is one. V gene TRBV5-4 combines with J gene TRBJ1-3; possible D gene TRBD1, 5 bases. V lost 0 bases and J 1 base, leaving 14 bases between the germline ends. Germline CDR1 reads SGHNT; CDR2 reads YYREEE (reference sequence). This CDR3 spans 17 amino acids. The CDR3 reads CASSLVGVGASGNTIYF. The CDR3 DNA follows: TGTGCCAGCAGCTTGGTGGGGGTAGGAGCTTCTGGAAACACCATATATTTT.

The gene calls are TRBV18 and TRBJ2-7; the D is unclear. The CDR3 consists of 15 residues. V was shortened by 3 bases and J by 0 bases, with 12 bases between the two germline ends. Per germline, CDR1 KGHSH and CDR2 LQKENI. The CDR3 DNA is TGTGCCAGCTCACCCCCGGGTTCCAGCTCCTACGAGCAGTACTTC. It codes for CASSPPGSSSYEQYF.

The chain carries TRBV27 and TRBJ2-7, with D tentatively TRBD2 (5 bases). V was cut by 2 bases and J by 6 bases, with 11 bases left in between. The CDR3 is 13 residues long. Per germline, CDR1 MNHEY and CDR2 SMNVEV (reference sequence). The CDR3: CASSLAGGFEQYF. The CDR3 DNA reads TGTGCCAGCAGTTTAGCTGGCGGGTTCGAGCAGTACTTC.

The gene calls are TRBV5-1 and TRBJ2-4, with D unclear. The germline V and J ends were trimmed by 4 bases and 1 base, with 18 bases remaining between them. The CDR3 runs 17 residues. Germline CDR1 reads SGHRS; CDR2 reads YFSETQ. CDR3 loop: CASSRANLGGAKNIQYF. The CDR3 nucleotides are TGCGCCAGCAGCCGTGCAAATCTGGGTGGGGCCAAAAACATTCAGTACTTC.

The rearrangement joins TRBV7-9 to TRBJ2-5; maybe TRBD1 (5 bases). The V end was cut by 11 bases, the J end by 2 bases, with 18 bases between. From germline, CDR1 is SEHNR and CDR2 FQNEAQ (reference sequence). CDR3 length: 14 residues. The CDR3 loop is CAAQETVSQETQYF. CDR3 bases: TGTGCCGCCCAGGAGACAGTATCGCAAGAGACCCAGTACTTC.

The CDR3 protein is CASSPQGGVRLAAYNEQFF. CDR3 bases: TGTGCCAGCAGCCCGCAGGGAGGGGTGAGACTAGCGGCCTACAATGAGCAGTTCTTC. The chain combines TRBV7-3 with TRBJ2-1; 9 bases are shared with TRBD2. The CDR3 has 19 amino acids. CDR1 is SGHTA and CDR2 is FQGTGA in the germline V gene. The V and J ends lost 5 bases and 2 bases, in that order; junction bases with no gene match: 16. The full variable domain, with the rest looked up from reference TRBV7-3 and TRBJ2-1, is GAGVSQTPSNKVTEKGKYVELRCDPISGHTALYWYRQSLGQGPEFLIYFQGTGAADDSGLPNDRFFAVRPEGSVSTLKIQRTERGDSAVYLCASSPQGGVRLAAYNEQFFGPGTRLTVL.

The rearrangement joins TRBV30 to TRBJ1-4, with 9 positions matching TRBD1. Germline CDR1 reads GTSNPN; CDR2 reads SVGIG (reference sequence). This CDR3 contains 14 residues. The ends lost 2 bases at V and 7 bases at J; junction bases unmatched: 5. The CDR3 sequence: CAWSTGGRFEKLFF. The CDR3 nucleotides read TGTGCCTGGAGTACAGGGGGCCGGTTTGAAAAACTGTTTTTT.

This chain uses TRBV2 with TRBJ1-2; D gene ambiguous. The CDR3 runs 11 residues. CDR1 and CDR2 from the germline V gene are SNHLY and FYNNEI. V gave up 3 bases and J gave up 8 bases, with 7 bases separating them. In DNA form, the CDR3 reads TGTGCCAGCAGTGAGGTACGGGGCTACACCTTC. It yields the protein CASSEVRGYTF.